This T cell receptor beta chain was captured in a study of cytomegalovirus exposure and HLA in healthy donors. General study findings and limits: Donors were assumed by presence/absence analyses to have roughly uniform sequencing depth. Specific recognition of CMV antigens was confirmed in vitro for three chains (all CMV-associated). It was reported that TCR beta sequences correctly inferred the HLA-A and HLA-B alleles for most subjects. Common viral pathogens were later found to be apparently linked to several of the most significant clusters.

A remark on this clone: What it recognizes is unknown.

The CDR3 extends over 14 amino acids. Trimming took off 3 bases at V and 4 bases at J, with 13 bases between the two ends. The V gene's germline CDR1 is KGHSH and CDR2 LQKENI. The PCR had 60 Vbeta and 13 Jbeta primers. Method: immunoSEQ multiplex PCR; TCRdb's copy keeps in-frame clones and lacks some. The profile covers roughly 100,000 clones, with roughly 15% appearing a single time and around 0.9% taken by the ten largest. Source material: PBMCs. This clonotype was obtained from a female donor in good health and CMV-seronegative. The genes are TRBV18 and TRBJ2-7, with a tentative D call TRBD1 (6 bases). The CDR3 loop reads CASSPGTRVYEQYF. The CDR3 DNA follows: TGTGCCAGCTCACCCGGGACAAGGGTATACGAGCAGTACTTC.